Below, 31 T cell receptor beta chains from the same sample are listed, as sequenced in a study of cytomegalovirus exposure and HLA in healthy donors (dated by TCRdb to 2015 to 2018). Receptor libraries were prepared by the immunoSEQ multiplex PCR assay. A mixture of 60 forward primers for TCR Vbeta segments and 13 reverse primers for TCR Jbeta segments was used in the multiplex PCR. TCRdb took over this immuneACCESS table, retaining in-frame rearrangements with V and J assigned. Such tables are incomplete; in checked studies, under half of the missing clones stem from an unresolved V gene, and the remainder is unexplained. This sample holds under 110,000 clones; more than 65% were observed only once. The top ten clones comprise less than 0.95% of the sample. Sequenced: PBMCs. These receptor sequences come from a boy younger than 18 in good health and CMV-seronegative.

This clone was seen only a few times. J is TRBJ1-3 and V is TRBV30; TRBD1 aligns across 7 bases. This CDR3 comprises 16 residues. V was clipped by 4 bases and J by 0 bases; unmatched bases: 9. Germline loops: CDR1 GTSNPN, CDR2 SVGIG (reference sequence). The CDR3 sequence is CAWTGGIISSGNTIYF. CDR3 in DNA: TGTGCCTGGACAGGGGGTATTATCAGCTCTGGAAACACCATATATTTT.

The chain links TRBV7-2 to TRBJ1-6; maybe TRBD1 (5 bases). CDR3 length equals 12 residues. Trimming removed 5 bases from V and 9 bases from J, with 8 bases in between. CDR1 and CDR2 from the germline V gene are SGHTA and FQGNSA. CDR3 sequence (DNA): TGTGCCAGCAGCCCGGGGGTTTCACCCCTCCACTTT. It is translated as CASSPGVSPLHF.

The chain links TRBV7-9 to TRBJ1-4; 8 bases align to TRBD1. V lost 5 bases, J lost 0 bases, and 11 bases stayed unmatched. The CDR3 covers 18 residues. Looked up from germline, CDR1 is SEHNR and CDR2 is FQNEAQ (reference sequence). The chain's CDR3 is CASSPWGQDITTNEKLFF. DNA of the CDR3: TGTGCCAGCAGCCCCTGGGGACAGGACATAACAACTAATGAAAAACTGTTTTTT. The variable domain in full, with the rest retrieved from reference TRBV7-9 and TRBJ1-4, is DTGVSQNPRHKITKRGQNVTFRCDPISEHNRLYWYRQTLGQGPEFLTYFQNEAQLEKSRLLSDRFSAERPKGSFSTLEIQRTEQGDSAMYLCASSPWGQDITTNEKLFFGSGTQLSVL.

V and J are TRBV6-5 and TRBJ2-7; D gene unclear. There are 12 residues in the CDR3. The V end lost 6 bases, the J end lost 7 bases, and 13 bases lay between the germline ends. Germline values: CDR1 MNHEY, CDR2 SVGAGI. CDR3 loop: CASSPRPGEQYF. The CDR3 DNA reads as TGTGCCAGCAGCCCTCGACCCGGGGAGCAGTACTTC.

This clone was seen a few times. The chain joins TRBV5-1 to TRBJ1-2; tentatively, D is TRBD1 (6 bases). The V end was cut by 2 bases, the J end by 3 bases, with 14 bases between. From germline, CDR1 is SGHRS and CDR2 YFSETQ. The CDR3 has 15 amino acids. In DNA, the CDR3 is TGCGCCAGCAGCTTTTCTCAGGGGTCCTACTATGGCTACACCTTC. Translation: CASSFSQGSYYGYTF. The whole variable domain, filled in from reference TRBV5-1 and TRBJ1-2, reads KAGVTQTPRYLIKTRGQQVTLSCSPISGHRSVSWYQQTPGQGLQFLFEYFSETQRNKGNFPGRFSGRQFSNSRSEMNVSTLELGDSALYLCASSFSQGSYYGYTFGSGTRLTVV.

The chain uses TRBV2 and TRBJ2-5; a weak D match, TRBD2 (6 bases). CDR3 size: 13 residues. Trimming cost V 2 bases and J 5 bases, with 9 bases left between them. Germline V gene data show CDR1 as SNHLY and CDR2 as FYNNEI. CDR3 nucleotide sequence: TGTGCCAGCAGTGAAATGAGCGGGGAGACCCAGTACTTC. Residues: CASSEMSGETQYF. Supplemented by reference TRBV2 and TRBJ2-5, the full variable domain reads EPEVTQTPSHQVTQMGQEVILRCVPISNHLYFYWYRQILGQKVEFLVSFYNNEISEKSEIFDDQFSVERPDGSNFTLKIRSTKLEDSAMYFCASSEMSGETQYFGPGTRLLVL.

The CDR3: CASSQDWAGEYNEQFF. In DNA form, the CDR3 reads TGCGCCAGCAGCCAAGATTGGGCAGGGGAATACAATGAGCAGTTCTTC. The V call is TRBV4-3, the J call TRBJ2-1; D is perhaps TRBD1 (6 bases). CDR1 is LGHNA and CDR2 is YSLEER in the germline V gene. V shed 0 bases and J shed 4 bases, with 13 bases lying between them. This CDR3 is built from 16 residues.

The rearrangement uses TRBV21-1 and TRBJ1-4. TRBV21-1 is a pseudogene. The CDR3 spans 15 residues. The CDR3 protein is CASSKGQGRGEKLFF. The CDR3 nucleotides read TGTGCCAGCAGCAAAGGTCAAGGGAGGGGTGAAAAACTGTTTTTT.

The V and J genes are TRBV11-2 and TRBJ2-7, with D perhaps TRBD2 (6 bases). This CDR3 is 16 amino acids long. CDR1 and CDR2 (germline): SGHAT, FQNNGV. V was pared by 2 bases and J by 2 bases, with 16 bases between. In nucleotides, the CDR3 is TGTGCCAGCAGCTTATCCGGGGGTAGCCGGACCTACGAGCAGTACTTC. Its translation is CASSLSGGSRTYEQYF.

V gene TRBV4-1 combines with J gene TRBJ2-3; 14 bases are a match to TRBD2. Per the germline V gene, CDR1 is MGHRA and CDR2 is YSYEKL. The CDR3 sequence is 18 residues long. The trim removed 1 base at V and 1 base at J, leaving 4 bases unmatched. The CDR3 region has the DNA TGCGCCAGCAGCCAAGGACTAGCGGGAGGGCGGGGCACAGATACGCAGTATTTT. Its protein product is CASSQGLAGGRGTDTQYF.

A few counts support this clone. V usage is TRBV18 and J usage is TRBJ1-1, with D hard to call. Germline V lookup: CDR1 KGHSH, CDR2 LQKENI. This CDR3 is built from 14 residues. With 3 bases removed from V and 0 bases from J, the gap between germline ends came to 8 bases. CDR3 sequence reads: CASSPGSLNTEAFF. DNA for the CDR3: TGTGCCAGCTCACCGGGCTCTTTGAACACTGAAGCTTTCTTT.

This clone was observed a handful of times. The CDR3 sequence: CASSFRGAAFF. As DNA, the CDR3 is TGTGCCAGCAGTTTTCGAGGCGCGGCTTTCTTT. The V and J genes are TRBV28 and TRBJ1-1; D is unclear. The germline gives CDR1 MDHEN, CDR2 SYDVKM. CDR3 length equals 11 residues. Between the trimmed V and J ends, which lost 3 bases and 11 bases, there was a span of 10 bases. The full variable domain, completed using reference TRBV28 and TRBJ1-1, is DVKVTQSSRYLVKRTGEKVFLECVQDMDHENMFWYRQDPGLGLRLIYFSYDVKMKEKGDIPEGYSVSREKKERFSLILESASTNQTSMYLCASSFRGAAFFGQGTRLTVV.

This clone has more than one count but fewer than ten. The chain uses TRBV7-9 and TRBJ1-1; weak D call: TRBD1 (6 bases). Trimming took off 4 bases at V and 6 bases at J, with 18 bases between the two ends. The germline V gene encodes CDR1 SEHNR and CDR2 FQNEAQ (reference sequence). The CDR3 length is 15 residues. CDR3 nucleotides: TGTGCCAGCAGCTCCCCCCTCGACAGGACTCCTGAAGCTTTCTTT. Amino acids: CASSSPLDRTPEAFF.

This chain connects TRBV7-9 to TRBJ2-5; D call uncertain. CDR3 length equals 12 residues. The germline V and J ends were trimmed by 1 base and 5 bases, with 5 bases remaining between them. Germline V CDR1 and CDR2: SEHNR, FQNEAQ (reference sequence). The CDR3 sequence: CASSLVEETQYF. In DNA form, the CDR3 reads TGTGCCAGCAGCTTAGTGGAGGAGACCCAGTACTTC.

V is TRBV11-3 and J is TRBJ1-1; 9 bases fit TRBD1. This CDR3 region has 17 residues. CDR1 and CDR2 (germline): SGHNT, YENEEA. V was clipped by 3 bases and J by 2 bases; unmatched bases: 10. In nucleotides, the CDR3 is TGTGCCAGCAGCTTCGGGACAGGGTTTTTAGCTAACACTGAAGCTTTCTTT. The encoded protein is CASSFGTGFLANTEAFF.

This chain joins TRBV27 and TRBJ2-7; 9 bases match TRBD2. The CDR3 covers 14 residues. After removal of 5 bases from V and 3 bases from J, the junction contained 5 bases not matched to a gene. In germline, CDR1 is MNHEY, CDR2 SMNVEV (reference sequence). The CDR3 sequence: CASSLAGSYYEQYF. The DNA for the CDR3 is TGTGCCAGCAGTCTAGCGGGGTCCTACTACGAGCAGTACTTC.

This rearrangement joins TRBV10-1 to TRBJ2-1, with D uncertain. This CDR3 has 15 residues. V was clipped by 3 bases and J by 3 bases, with 12 bases between them. Per germline, CDR1 WNHNN and CDR2 SYGVQD (reference sequence). The CDR3 DNA sequence: TGCGCCAGCAGTGATTTCTCGGAGAACTACAATGAGCAGTTCTTC. It encodes CASSDFSENYNEQFF.

The chain carries TRBV20-1 and TRBJ2-7; D not certain. CDR3 length: 11 residues. CDR1 and CDR2 from the germline V gene are DFQATT and SNEGSKA (reference sequence). Trimming left V 3 bases short and J 6 bases short, with 9 bases between. The CDR3 DNA reads TGCAGTGCTAGGAGCGTCGGCGAGCAGTACTTC. Amino acid sequence: CSARSVGEQYF.

The chain uses TRBV19 and TRBJ2-6; 8 bases are shared with TRBD1. The V and J ends lost 0 bases and 3 bases, in that order; junction bases with no gene match: 4. CDR1 is LNHDA and CDR2 is SQIVND in the germline V gene (reference sequence). The CDR3 is 17 amino acids. CDR3 region: CASSIERRGLGANVLTF. CDR3 bases: TGTGCCAGTAGTATAGAGCGCAGGGGGCTTGGGGCCAACGTCCTGACTTTC.

This rearrangement joins TRBV13 to TRBJ2-3, with D perhaps matching TRBD1 (5 bases). V was cut by 1 base and J by 2 bases, with 10 bases left in between. The germline V gene has CDR1 PRHDT and CDR2 FYEKMQ (reference sequence). The CDR3 sequence is 15 residues long. This chain's CDR3 is CASSLVSRDTDTQYF. CDR3 nucleotide sequence: TGTGCCAGCAGCTTAGTGTCCAGGGACACAGATACGCAGTATTTT. The full variable domain, in which reference TRBV13 and TRBJ2-3 provide the parts outside the CDR3, is AAGVIQSPRHLIKEKRETATLKCYPIPRHDTVYWYQQGPGQDPQFLISFYEKMQSDKGSIPDRFSAQQFSDYHSELNMSSLELGDSALYFCASSLVSRDTDTQYFGPGTRLTVL.

The chain recombines TRBV2 with TRBJ1-4, with a possible D match to TRBD1 (6 bases). CDR1 is SNHLY, CDR2 FYNNEI, per germline. There are 15 residues in the CDR3. Trimming pared 6 bases from V and 7 bases from J, leaving 18 bases between. This CDR3 reads CASRDGRGWGEKLFF. The DNA of the CDR3 is TGTGCCAGCAGAGACGGCAGGGGCTGGGGTGAAAAACTGTTTTTT.

The chain couples TRBV9 to TRBJ2-1; 10 bases agree with TRBD2. CDR1 is SGDLS, CDR2 YYNGEE, per germline. The CDR3 is made up of 15 amino acids. J lost 4 bases, V lost 0 bases, and 1 base had no gene match. This CDR3 reads CASSVGLAGYNEQFF. In DNA form, the CDR3 reads TGTGCCAGCAGCGTAGGACTAGCGGGTTACAATGAGCAGTTCTTC.

J is TRBJ2-7 and V is TRBV10-2, with TRBD2 matching over 7 bases. This CDR3 region has 11 residues. V lost 6 bases, J lost 5 bases, and 1 base stayed unmatched. Germline CDR1 WSHSY, CDR2 SAAADI. The CDR3 loop is CASRGGNEQYF. CDR3 sequence (DNA): TGCGCCAGCAGGGGGGGGAACGAGCAGTACTTC.

The table lists this clone with a few counts. This chain joins TRBV7-2 and TRBJ2-5; D is uncertain. Germline V CDR1 and CDR2: SGHTA, FQGNSA. Trimming took 2 bases from V and 13 from J, leaving 11 bases between them. This CDR3 contains 11 residues. The CDR3 reads CASSLNTNPYF. CDR3 nucleotides: TGTGCCAGCAGCTTAAACACTAATCCGTACTTC.

The gene calls are TRBV2 and TRBJ2-3, with D possibly TRBD2 on 5 matching bases. The germline gives CDR1 SNHLY, CDR2 FYNNEI. V lost 4 bases to trimming and J lost 2 bases, with 10 bases between them. The CDR3 has 14 amino acids. CDR3: CASSGTFLTDTQYF. The DNA of the CDR3 is TGTGCCAGCAGTGGGACTTTCCTCACAGATACGCAGTATTTT.

This chain uses TRBV30 with TRBJ1-3; D is undetermined. Germline assignment: CDR1 GTSNPN and CDR2 SVGIG (reference sequence). V dropped 4 bases and J dropped 2 bases, with 12 bases sitting between them. This CDR3 contains 14 residues. This CDR3 reads CAWNSNIPGNTIYF. The CDR3 DNA reads as TGTGCCTGGAACAGTAACATCCCTGGAAACACCATATATTTT.

This clone showed up just once. The genes are TRBV7-6 and TRBJ2-1; the match to TRBD2 covers 9 bases. The CDR3 consists of 15 residues. V was pared by 5 bases and J by 4 bases, with 6 bases of the junction left unmatched. In germline, CDR1 is SGHVS, CDR2 FNYEAQ. CDR3 sequence: CASSAGGGFYNEQFF. The CDR3 DNA follows: TGTGCCAGCAGCGCGGGGGGGGGATTTTACAATGAGCAGTTCTTC. Supplemented by reference TRBV7-6 and TRBJ2-1, the full variable domain reads GAGVSQSPRYKVTKRGQDVALRCDPISGHVSLYWYRQALGQGPEFLTYFNYEAQQDKSGLPNDRFSAERPEGSISTLTIQRTEQRDSAMYRCASSAGGGFYNEQFFGPGTRLTVL.

The chain joins TRBV13 to TRBJ2-7, with D unresolved. Germline CDR1 and CDR2: PRHDT and FYEKMQ (reference sequence). The CDR3 is made up of 12 amino acids. The V gene lost 5 bases and the J gene lost 3 bases, with 8 bases spanning the gap. The CDR3 DNA sequence: TGTGCCAGCAGCCGCGGTTTCTACGAGCAGTACTTC. It translates to CASSRGFYEQYF.

V usage is TRBV6-1 and J usage is TRBJ2-7, with a tentative D call TRBD1 (5 bases). CDR3 size: 15 residues. The germline V and J ends were trimmed by 4 bases and 2 bases, with 15 bases remaining between them. CDR1 and CDR2 (germline): MNHNS, SASEGT. This CDR3 reads CASSVVAGMPYEQYF. Here the CDR3 DNA reads TGTGCCAGCAGTGTGGTGGCAGGGATGCCCTACGAGCAGTACTTC.

The chain has TRBV30 and TRBJ2-5, with D tentatively TRBD2 (6 bases). Germline V CDR1 and CDR2: GTSNPN, SVGIG (reference sequence). CDR3 size: 16 residues. Trimming cost V 2 bases and J 4 bases, with 20 bases left between them. The CDR3 loop reads CAWSPRGIGTLETQYF. In DNA form, the CDR3 reads TGTGCCTGGAGTCCCCGCGGGATAGGGACGCTAGAGACCCAGTACTTC.

CDR3 sequence: CASSRGTGGGYEQYF. CDR3 coding DNA: TGCGCCAGCAGCCGCGGGACAGGGGGAGGCTACGAGCAGTACTTC. V and J are TRBV4-3 and TRBJ2-7, with TRBD1 matching 11 bases. Losses at the gene ends were 4 bases for V and 3 bases for J; bases not matched to a gene: 5. This CDR3 has 15 residues. Germline V gene sequence: CDR1 LGHNA, CDR2 YSLEER.